Given below is one TCR beta chain in context. The antigen is undetermined. This record belongs to a study of tumor and adjacent non-tumor tissue in lung cancer. Overall study context: Samples averaged roughly 4.2 million productive TCRbeta reads each.

Study findings and constraints: Tumor tissue had significantly higher TCR diversity than normal lung. Tumor TCR diversity, when higher, was linked to shorter survival.

TCRbeta libraries were built with three rounds of nested PCR, modified from ARM-PCR. TCRdb reanalysed the multiplex PCR reads using MiXCR and keeps one entry per CDR3 protein. The sample carries 100,000 or so distinct CDR3 sequences, about 62% recorded once. This sample's RNA came from whole unsorted tissue. The normal lung tissue was taken more than 3 cm from the tumor edge. V was clipped by 0 bases and J by 0 bases, with 5 bases between them. The CDR3 totals 14 residues. Per the germline V gene, CDR1 is SGHRS and CDR2 is YFSETQ. The origin of this receptor is a man aged 30 to 45 with non-small cell lung cancer. Sequencing was carried out using distant non-tumor lung tissue. The chain combines TRBV5-1 with TRBJ2-3; no reliable D call. DNA for the CDR3: TGCGCCAGCAGCTTGGACAGAAGCACAGATACGCAGTATTTT. Translation: CASSLDRSTDTQYF.